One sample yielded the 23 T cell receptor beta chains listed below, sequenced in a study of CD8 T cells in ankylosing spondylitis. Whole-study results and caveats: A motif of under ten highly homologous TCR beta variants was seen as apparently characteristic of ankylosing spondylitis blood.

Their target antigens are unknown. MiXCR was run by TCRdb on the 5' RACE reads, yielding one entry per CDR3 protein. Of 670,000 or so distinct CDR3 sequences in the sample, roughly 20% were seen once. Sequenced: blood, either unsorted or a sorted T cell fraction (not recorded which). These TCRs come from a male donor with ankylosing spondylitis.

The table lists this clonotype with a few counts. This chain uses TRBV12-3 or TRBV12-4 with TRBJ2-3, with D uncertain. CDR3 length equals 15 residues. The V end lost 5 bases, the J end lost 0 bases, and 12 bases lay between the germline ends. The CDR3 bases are TGTGCCAGCAGTCTCGACACCCCTAGCACAGATACGCAGTATTTT. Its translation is CASSLDTPSTDTQYF.

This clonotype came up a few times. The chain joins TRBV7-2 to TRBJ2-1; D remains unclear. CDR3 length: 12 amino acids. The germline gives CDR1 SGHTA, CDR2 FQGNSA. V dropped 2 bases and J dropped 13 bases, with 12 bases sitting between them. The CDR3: CASSLIGEVQFF. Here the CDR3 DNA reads TGTGCCAGCAGCTTAATCGGCGAGGTTCAGTTCTTC.

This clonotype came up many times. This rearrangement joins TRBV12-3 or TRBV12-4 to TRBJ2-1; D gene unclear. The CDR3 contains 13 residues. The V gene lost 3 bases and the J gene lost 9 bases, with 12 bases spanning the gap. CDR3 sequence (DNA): TGTGCCAGCAGTTTCCCCCCAGTTGGTGAGCAGTTCTTC. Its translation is CASSFPPVGEQFF.

CDR3 bases: TGTGCCAGCAGAATGACAGGGTACGAGCAGTACTTC. It yields the protein CASRMTGYEQYF. The chain employs TRBV12-3 or TRBV12-4 and TRBJ2-7; 7 bases are a match to TRBD1. Trimming took 6 bases from V and 4 from J; bases not matched to a gene: 3. The CDR3 consists of 12 residues.

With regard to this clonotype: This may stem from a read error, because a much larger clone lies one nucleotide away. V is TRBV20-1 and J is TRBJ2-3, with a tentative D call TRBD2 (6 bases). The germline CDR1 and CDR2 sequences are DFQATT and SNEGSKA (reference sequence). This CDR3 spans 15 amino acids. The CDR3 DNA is TGCAGTGCCCCGTCGCGCGGGGACCACACAGTTACGCAGTATTTT. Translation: CSAPSRGDHTVTQYF.

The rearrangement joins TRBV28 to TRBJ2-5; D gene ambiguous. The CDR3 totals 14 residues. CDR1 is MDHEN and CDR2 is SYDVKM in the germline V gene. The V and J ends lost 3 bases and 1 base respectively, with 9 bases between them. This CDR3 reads CASSFQPRQETQYF. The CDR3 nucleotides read TGTGCCAGCAGTTTCCAACCTCGCCAAGAGACCCAGTACTTC. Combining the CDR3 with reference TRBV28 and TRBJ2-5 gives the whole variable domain DVKVTQSSRYLVKRTGEKVFLECVQDMDHENMFWYRQDPGLGLRLIYFSYDVKMKEKGDIPEGYSVSREKKERFSLILESASTNQTSMYLCASSFQPRQETQYFGPGTRLLVL.

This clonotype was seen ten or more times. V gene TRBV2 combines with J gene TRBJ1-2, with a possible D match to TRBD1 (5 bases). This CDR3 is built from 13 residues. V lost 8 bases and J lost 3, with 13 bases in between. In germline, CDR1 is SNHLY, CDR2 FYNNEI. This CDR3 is CASVGGVHYGYTF. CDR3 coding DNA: TGTGCCAGCGTTGGGGGGGTTCACTATGGCTACACCTTC.

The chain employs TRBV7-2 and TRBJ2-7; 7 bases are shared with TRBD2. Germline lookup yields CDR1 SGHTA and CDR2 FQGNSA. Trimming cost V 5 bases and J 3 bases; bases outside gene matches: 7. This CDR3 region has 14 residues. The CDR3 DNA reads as TGTGCCAGCAGCCGGACTAGTACGATCTACGAGCAGTACTTC. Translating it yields CASSRTSTIYEQYF.

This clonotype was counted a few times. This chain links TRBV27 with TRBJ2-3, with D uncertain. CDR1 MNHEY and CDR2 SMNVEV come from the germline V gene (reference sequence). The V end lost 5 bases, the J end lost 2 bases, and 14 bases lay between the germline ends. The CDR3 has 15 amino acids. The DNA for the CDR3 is TGTGCCAGCAGTCAGAAAAGTCCATCCACAGATACGCAGTATTTT. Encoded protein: CASSQKSPSTDTQYF.

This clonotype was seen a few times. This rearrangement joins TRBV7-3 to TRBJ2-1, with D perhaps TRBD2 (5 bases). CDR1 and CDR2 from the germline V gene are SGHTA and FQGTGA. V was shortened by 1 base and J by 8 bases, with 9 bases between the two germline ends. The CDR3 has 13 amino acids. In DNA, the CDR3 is TGTGCCAGCAGCTTAATTGGCGGGCATGAGCAGTTCTTC. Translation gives CASSLIGGHEQFF.

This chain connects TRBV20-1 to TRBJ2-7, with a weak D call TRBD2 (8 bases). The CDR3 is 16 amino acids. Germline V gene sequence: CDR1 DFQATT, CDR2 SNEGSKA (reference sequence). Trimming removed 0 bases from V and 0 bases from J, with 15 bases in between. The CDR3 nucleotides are TGCAGTGCTAGAGATCCACAGGGGACTAGCTCCTACGAGCAGTACTTC. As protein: CSARDPQGTSSYEQYF.

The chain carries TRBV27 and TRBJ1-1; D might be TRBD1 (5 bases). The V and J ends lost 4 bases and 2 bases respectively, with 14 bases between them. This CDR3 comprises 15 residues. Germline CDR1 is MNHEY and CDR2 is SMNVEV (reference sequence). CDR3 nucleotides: TGTGCCAGCAGTTCAAGACAGAACAGAAACACTGAAGCTTTCTTT. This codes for CASSSRQNRNTEAFF.

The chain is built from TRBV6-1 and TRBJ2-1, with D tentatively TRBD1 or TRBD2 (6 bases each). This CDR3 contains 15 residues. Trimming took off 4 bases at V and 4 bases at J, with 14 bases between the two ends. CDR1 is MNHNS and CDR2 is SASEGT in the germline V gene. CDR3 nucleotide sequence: TGTGCCAGCAGTGTGGGGGGCCAATTATACAATGAGCAGTTCTTC. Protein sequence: CASSVGGQLYNEQFF.

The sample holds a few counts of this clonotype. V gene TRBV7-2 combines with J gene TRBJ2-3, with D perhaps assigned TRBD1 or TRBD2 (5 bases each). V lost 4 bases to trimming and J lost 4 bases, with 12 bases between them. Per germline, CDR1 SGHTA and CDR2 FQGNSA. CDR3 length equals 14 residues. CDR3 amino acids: CASSWRAGPDTQYF. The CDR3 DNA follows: TGTGCCAGCAGCTGGCGGGCAGGGCCAGATACGCAGTATTTT.

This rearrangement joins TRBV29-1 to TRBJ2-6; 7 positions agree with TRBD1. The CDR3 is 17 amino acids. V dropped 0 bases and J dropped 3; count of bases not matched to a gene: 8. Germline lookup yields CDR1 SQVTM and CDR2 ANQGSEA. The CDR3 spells CSVEERGRNFGANVLTF. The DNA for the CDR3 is TGCAGCGTTGAAGAAAGGGGGCGGAACTTTGGGGCCAACGTCCTGACTTTC.

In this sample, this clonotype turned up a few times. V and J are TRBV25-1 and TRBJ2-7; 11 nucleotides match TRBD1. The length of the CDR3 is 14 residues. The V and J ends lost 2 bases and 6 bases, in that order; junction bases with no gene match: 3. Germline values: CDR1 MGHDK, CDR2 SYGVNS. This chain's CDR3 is CASSERTGGSEQYF. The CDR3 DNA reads TGTGCCAGCAGTGAACGGACAGGGGGCTCCGAGCAGTACTTC.

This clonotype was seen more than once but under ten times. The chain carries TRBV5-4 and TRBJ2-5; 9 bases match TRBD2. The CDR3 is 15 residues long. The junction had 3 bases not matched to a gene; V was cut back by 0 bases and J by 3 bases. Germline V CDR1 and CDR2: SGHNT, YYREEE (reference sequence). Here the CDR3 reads CASSLGGGDEETQYF. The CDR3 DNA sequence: TGTGCCAGCAGCTTGGGCGGGGGGGACGAAGAGACCCAGTACTTC.

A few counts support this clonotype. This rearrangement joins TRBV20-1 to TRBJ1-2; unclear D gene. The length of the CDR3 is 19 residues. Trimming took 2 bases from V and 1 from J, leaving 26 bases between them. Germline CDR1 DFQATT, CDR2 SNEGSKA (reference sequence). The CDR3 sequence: CSARSPNERLPYFNYGYTF. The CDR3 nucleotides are TGCAGTGCTAGAAGTCCGAACGAACGACTCCCGTATTTTAACTATGGCTACACCTTC.

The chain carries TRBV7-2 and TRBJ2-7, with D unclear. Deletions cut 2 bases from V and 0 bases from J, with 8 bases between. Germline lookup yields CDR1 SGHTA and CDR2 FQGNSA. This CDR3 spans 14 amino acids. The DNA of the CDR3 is TGTGCCAGCAGCTTACCCCCGGTCTCCTACGAGCAGTACTTC. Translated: CASSLPPVSYEQYF. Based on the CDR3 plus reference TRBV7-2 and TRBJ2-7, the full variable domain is GAGVSQSPSNKVTEKGKDVELRCDPISGHTALYWYRQSLGQGLEFLIYFQGNSAPDKSGLPSDRFSAERTGGSVSTLTIQRTQQEDSAVYLCASSLPPVSYEQYFGPGTRLTVT.

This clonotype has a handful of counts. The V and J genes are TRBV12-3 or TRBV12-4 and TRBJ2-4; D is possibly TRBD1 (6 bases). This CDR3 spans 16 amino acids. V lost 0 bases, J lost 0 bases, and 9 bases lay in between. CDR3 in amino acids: CASSLAGAGAKNIQYF. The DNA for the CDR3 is TGTGCCAGCAGTTTAGCGGGGGCGGGAGCCAAAAACATTCAGTACTTC.

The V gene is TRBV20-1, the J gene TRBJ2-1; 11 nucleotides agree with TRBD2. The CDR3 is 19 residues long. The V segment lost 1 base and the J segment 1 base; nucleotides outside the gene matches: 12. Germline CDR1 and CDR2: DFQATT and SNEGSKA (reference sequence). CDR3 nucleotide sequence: TGCAGTGCTAGAGGCTCGGGACTAGCGGTTGTAGTTTCCTACAATGAGCAGTTCTTC. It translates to CSARGSGLAVVVSYNEQFF.

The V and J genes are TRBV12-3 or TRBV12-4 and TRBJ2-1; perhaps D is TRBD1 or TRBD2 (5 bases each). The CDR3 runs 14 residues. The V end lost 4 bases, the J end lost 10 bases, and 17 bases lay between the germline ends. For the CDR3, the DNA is TGTGCCAGCAGTTCGGGGACCCAGGGTTGGGAGCAGTTCTTC. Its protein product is CASSSGTQGWEQFF.

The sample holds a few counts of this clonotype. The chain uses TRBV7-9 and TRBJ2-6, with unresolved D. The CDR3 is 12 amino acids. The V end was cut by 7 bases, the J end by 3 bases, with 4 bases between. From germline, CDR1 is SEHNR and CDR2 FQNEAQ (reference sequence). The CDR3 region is CASISGANVLTF. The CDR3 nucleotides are TGTGCCAGCATTAGTGGGGCCAACGTCCTGACTTTC.